This paragraph covers one T cell receptor (beta chain) sequence. TCRdb's copy holds only in-frame clones and misses some; the assay was immunoSEQ multiplex PCR. The sample lists around 240,000 clones, approximately 83% seen once, with about 3% in the top ten. The data belong to a study of blood T cell repertoires in COVID-19. Study in general: Acute-phase and convalescent COVID-19 samples originated in the United States, Italy and Spain. Sample material is recorded as cDNA or gDNA derived from T cells, B-cell-depleted T cells, or PBMCs.

The CDR3 has 17 amino acids. Germline loops: CDR1 LGHDT, CDR2 YNNKEL (reference sequence). The V and J ends lost 0 bases and 2 bases respectively, with 16 bases between them. Sequences were obtained from peripheral blood. This chain connects TRBV3-1 (or the pseudogene TRBV3-2) to TRBJ1-2; D is undetermined. The receptor's source is a woman aged 30 to 39 who had recovered from COVID-19. This CDR3 reads CASSQDGPGRSNYGYTF. DNA for the CDR3: TGTGCCAGCAGCCAAGATGGGCCCGGGAGGTCGAACTATGGCTACACCTTC.